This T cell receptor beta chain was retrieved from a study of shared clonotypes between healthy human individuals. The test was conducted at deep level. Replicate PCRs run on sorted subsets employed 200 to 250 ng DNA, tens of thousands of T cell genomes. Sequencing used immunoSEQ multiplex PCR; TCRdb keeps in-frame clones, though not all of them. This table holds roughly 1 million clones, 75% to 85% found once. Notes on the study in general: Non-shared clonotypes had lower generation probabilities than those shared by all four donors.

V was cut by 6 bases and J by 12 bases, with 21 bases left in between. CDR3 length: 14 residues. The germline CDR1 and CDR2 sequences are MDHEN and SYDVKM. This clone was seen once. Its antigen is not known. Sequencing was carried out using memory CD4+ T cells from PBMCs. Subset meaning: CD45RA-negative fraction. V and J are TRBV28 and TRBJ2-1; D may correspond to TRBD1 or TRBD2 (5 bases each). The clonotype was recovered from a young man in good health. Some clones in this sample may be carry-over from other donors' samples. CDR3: CASSSRDPGRVQFF. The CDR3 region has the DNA TGTGCCAGCAGCTCCCGGGACCCGGGCCGGGTGCAGTTCTTC.